This T cell receptor (beta chain) derives from a study of OX40 agonist ivuxolimab in advanced cancers. Study summary: The group had a mean age of around 60 years, ranged from roughly 20 to 79, and was approximately 81% male. Study-level points and caveats: Relative to CD4+, CD8+ T cells held more expanded clones on average.

To note about this clone: Its antigen remains unidentified.

Blood samples were obtained at baseline, cycle 4 day 1, and cycle 7 day 1. Data came from immunoSEQ multiplex PCR; TCRdb stores just in-frame clones and leaves some out. The sample yields about 78,000 clones, around 91% seen once. The TCR comes from an adult with an advanced solid tumor such as melanoma, head and neck, liver or kidney cancer. This specimen was CD4+ or CD8+ T cells sorted from blood, taken in a trial of the OX40 agonist ivuxolimab.

For the CDR3, the DNA is TGTGCCAGCAGCTTTGCGGGAGGTAGCACAGATACGCAGTATTTT. It codes for CASSFAGGSTDTQYF. The chain couples TRBV11-3 to TRBJ2-3; TRBD2 aligns across 8 bases. CDR1 is SGHNT, CDR2 YENEEA, per germline. V was clipped by 3 bases and J by 0 bases; unmatched bases: 2. The CDR3 loop spans 15 amino acids.